One sample yielded the 24 T cell receptor beta chains listed below, sequenced in a study of cytomegalovirus exposure and HLA in healthy donors. Amplification used 60 Vbeta primers and 13 Jbeta primers. Repertoires were generated with immunoSEQ multiplex PCR, while TCRdb's copy carries only in-frame clones and drops some. The table has roughly 130,000 clones, approximately 68% seen once; the top ten hold 1.5% to 2%. The sample was PBMCs. Receptors originate from a young man in good health and CMV-seropositive.

This rearrangement joins TRBV2 to TRBJ2-1; 8 nucleotides match TRBD2. This CDR3 contains 15 residues. The germline V gene encodes CDR1 SNHLY and CDR2 FYNNEI. Unmatched junction bases numbered 7, after V lost 5 bases and J lost 4 bases. In nucleotides, the CDR3 is TGTGCCAGCAGTCGTAGCGGGAATGGTTACAATGAGCAGTTCTTC. The encoded protein is CASSRSGNGYNEQFF.

In its sample, this clone was seen a few times. This chain uses TRBV4-3 with TRBJ2-6, with D unresolved. The CDR3 is 17 residues long. Germline V gene data show CDR1 as LGHNA and CDR2 as YSLEER. Trimming took off 3 bases at V and 2 bases at J, with 14 bases between the two ends. The CDR3 nucleotides are TGCGCCAGCAGCCAGAATCTCCGGGTCACTGGGGCCAACGTCCTGACTTTC. Translated: CASSQNLRVTGANVLTF.

There are a few counts of this clone. The chain combines TRBV19 with TRBJ2-3; D unresolved. V shed 5 bases and J shed 1 base, with 16 bases lying between them. This CDR3 has 16 amino acids. The germline gives CDR1 LNHDA, CDR2 SQIVND (reference sequence). The CDR3 DNA reads as TGTGCCAGTAGTCCTATAACGATATCGGGCACAGATACGCAGTATTTT. The encoded protein is CASSPITISGTDTQYF.

The V gene is TRBV5-4, the J gene TRBJ2-7; D is possibly TRBD2 (5 bases). Germline CDR1 reads SGHNT; CDR2 reads YYREEE (reference sequence). The CDR3 totals 14 residues. The V end was cut by 0 bases, the J end by 2 bases, with 9 bases between. CDR3 in DNA: TGTGCCAGCAGCTTGGTCGGGGTTCCCTACGAGCAGTACTTC. Translation gives CASSLVGVPYEQYF.

The chain joins TRBV7-9 to TRBJ2-5, with D uncertain. This CDR3 contains 13 residues. V was pared by 4 bases and J by 3 bases, with 9 bases between. Germline V CDR1 and CDR2: SEHNR, FQNEAQ (reference sequence). The CDR3 DNA follows: TGTGCCAGCAGCTATTGGTCAGAAGAGACCCAGTACTTC. Translating it yields CASSYWSEETQYF.

Concerning this clone: Germline is not matched at one junction end, which may reflect a read error. The J gene is TRBJ1-1, the V gene TRBV5-1; D perhaps matches TRBD1 (6 bases). The CDR3 contains 15 residues. Germline values: CDR1 SGHRS, CDR2 YFSETQ. The chain's CDR3 is CASSLEAGAVGEVFF. The CDR3 DNA is TGCGCCAGCAGCTTGGAGGCAGGGGCGGTAGGGGAAGTTTTCTTT.

This clone has more than one count but fewer than ten. The rearrangement joins TRBV5-1 to TRBJ1-6; D is ambiguous. Trimming pared 0 bases from V and 7 bases from J, leaving 11 bases between. CDR1 is SGHRS, CDR2 YFSETQ, per germline. The CDR3 totals 15 residues. The CDR3 DNA sequence: TGCGCCAGCAGCTTGGCCGGAGGGATGAATTCACCCCTCCACTTT. Translation: CASSLAGGMNSPLHF.

This clone was recorded once. CDR3 in DNA: TGTGCCAGCAGCTTTTACAGCACTGAAGCTTTCTTT. It encodes CASSFYSTEAFF. The chain combines TRBV7-2 with TRBJ1-1, with unresolved D. This CDR3 spans 12 amino acids. In germline, CDR1 is SGHTA, CDR2 FQGNSA. Trimming removed 3 bases from V and 4 bases from J, with 6 bases in between.

The chain uses TRBV2 and TRBJ2-7; weak D call: TRBD2 (5 bases). This CDR3 has 13 residues. CDR1 is SNHLY, CDR2 FYNNEI, per germline. Trimming shortened V by 3 bases and J by 6 bases, and 12 bases separated the two germline ends. In DNA, the CDR3 is TGTGCCAGCAGTGATACGGGGTCCACCGAGCAGTACTTC. Residues: CASSDTGSTEQYF.

This clone was observed a single time. The chain is built from TRBV19 and TRBJ2-1; TRBD2 aligns across 9 bases. Germline assignment: CDR1 LNHDA and CDR2 SQIVND (reference sequence). After removal of 7 bases from V and 7 bases from J, the junction contained 11 bases not matched to a gene. CDR3 length equals 15 residues. The CDR3 nucleotides are TGTGCCAGTAAGAGTAGCGGGGGACCGGGGAATGAGCAGTTCTTC. This encodes CASKSSGGPGNEQFF.

This clone appeared a few times. The chain uses TRBV29-1 and TRBJ1-2; D is perhaps TRBD1 (5 bases). Trimming took 5 bases from V and 4 from J, leaving 14 bases between them. From germline, CDR1 is SQVTM and CDR2 ANQGSEA. The CDR3 covers 13 residues. The CDR3 sequence: CSVRQTASYGYTF. CDR3 DNA sequence: TGCAGCGTTAGACAGACCGCGAGCTATGGCTACACCTTC.

The chain links TRBV5-6 to TRBJ2-1; 9 bases map to TRBD2. The trim removed 0 bases at V and 9 bases at J, leaving 4 bases unmatched. This CDR3 contains 14 residues. CDR1 and CDR2 from the germline V gene are SGHDT and YYEEEE. In DNA, the CDR3 is TGTGCCAGCAGCTTGGTGGCGGGAGGGCGTGAGCAGTTCTTC. Amino acid sequence: CASSLVAGGREQFF.

This CDR3 is CASTAGRYNEQFF. In DNA form, the CDR3 reads TGTGCCAGCACGGCGGGAAGATACAATGAGCAGTTCTTC. The genes are TRBV5-4 and TRBJ2-1, with a possible D match to TRBD2 (6 bases). Germline CDR1 reads SGHNT; CDR2 reads YYREEE (reference sequence). The length of the CDR3 is 13 residues. Trimming took off 6 bases at V and 4 bases at J, with 11 bases between the two ends.

The gene calls are TRBV18 and TRBJ2-3; D may be TRBD2 (5 bases). V lost 2 bases and J 6 bases, leaving 15 bases between the germline ends. This CDR3 comprises 15 residues. The germline gives CDR1 KGHSH, CDR2 LQKENI. CDR3 amino acids: CASSPSRAPPDTQYF. The CDR3 DNA sequence: TGTGCCAGCTCACCATCGAGGGCCCCCCCCGATACGCAGTATTTT. The variable domain in full, completed from reference TRBV18 and TRBJ2-3, reads NAGVMQNPRHLVRRRGQEARLRCSPMKGHSHVYWYRQLPEEGLKFMVYLQKENIIDESGMPKERFSAEFPKEGPSILRIQQVVRGDSAAYFCASSPSRAPPDTQYFGPGTRLTVL.

The genes are TRBV18 and TRBJ2-7, with a possible D match to TRBD1 (6 bases). The germline V gene encodes CDR1 KGHSH and CDR2 LQKENI. Trimming took 2 bases from V and 6 from J, leaving 14 bases between them. The CDR3 sequence is 14 residues long. The CDR3 loop reads CASSPFQGTGEQYF. The CDR3 DNA is TGTGCCAGCTCACCATTTCAGGGGACGGGCGAGCAGTACTTC.

The chain employs TRBV21-1 and TRBJ2-7; the D call of TRBD1 is as the table states it, not checked on the DNA. TRBV21-1 is an annotated pseudogene. CDR3 length: 15 residues. In DNA form, the CDR3 reads TGTGCCAGCAGCAAAGTAGGCGACAGAGCCTACGAGCAGTACTTC. Translating gives CASSKVGDRAYEQYF.

The chain carries TRBV9 and TRBJ1-3; no clear D gene. CDR1 and CDR2 (germline): SGDLS, YYNGEE. This CDR3 has 15 residues. Trimming left V 4 bases short and J 0 bases short, with 11 bases between. The CDR3 region is CASSLATDSGNTIYF. The CDR3 DNA reads TGTGCCAGCAGCCTCGCTACAGACTCTGGAAACACCATATATTTT.

The chain recombines TRBV28 with TRBJ1-2; 10 bases are shared with TRBD1. CDR3 size: 14 residues. V was pared by 5 bases and J by 2 bases, with 2 bases of the junction left unmatched. Germline CDR1 is MDHEN and CDR2 is SYDVKM. The CDR3 DNA reads as TGTGCCAGCAGTGGGACAGGGGAGAACTATGGCTACACCTTC. Protein sequence: CASSGTGENYGYTF.

The chain uses TRBV12-5 and TRBJ1-5; tentative D call: TRBD1 (5 bases). V lost 7 bases and J lost 5, with 9 bases in between. The germline V gene has CDR1 LGHNT and CDR2 FRNRAP. This CDR3 contains 12 residues. The CDR3 is CASDTGYQPQHF. CDR3 sequence (DNA): TGTGCTAGTGACACAGGCTATCAGCCCCAGCATTTT.

The gene calls are TRBV18 and TRBJ1-1, with 8 bases aligning to TRBD1. The CDR3 is made up of 13 amino acids. V shed 3 bases and J 7 bases; nucleotides not matched to a gene: 4. CDR1 is KGHSH, CDR2 LQKENI, per germline. Here the CDR3 reads CASSPGQGYEAFF. CDR3 in DNA: TGTGCCAGCTCACCTGGACAGGGATATGAAGCTTTCTTT.

The chain recombines TRBV5-6 with TRBJ2-1; the D is unclear. The CDR3 sequence is 12 residues long. V lost 4 bases and J lost 6, with 8 bases in between. Looked up from germline, CDR1 is SGHDT and CDR2 is YYEEEE. CDR3 amino acids: CASSTSRNEQFF. The CDR3 nucleotides are TGTGCCAGCAGCACCTCGCGCAATGAGCAGTTCTTC.

The CDR3 loop reads CASSPGGTEAFF. The DNA for the CDR3 is TGTGCCAGCAGCCCGGGGGGCACTGAAGCTTTCTTT. The chain recombines TRBV14 with TRBJ1-1; a weak D match, TRBD1 (5 bases). CDR1 and CDR2 (germline): SGHDN, FVKESK. V lost 4 bases and J lost 4, with 7 bases in between. This CDR3 spans 12 amino acids.

V usage is TRBV7-2 and J usage is TRBJ1-2; weak D call: TRBD1 (5 bases). Between the trimmed V and J ends, which lost 3 bases and 3 bases, there was a span of 8 bases. There are 13 residues in the CDR3. Looked up from germline, CDR1 is SGHTA and CDR2 is FQGNSA. The CDR3 region is CASSFGGDYGYTF. CDR3 nucleotides: TGTGCCAGCAGCTTCGGGGGGGACTATGGCTACACCTTC.

The J gene is TRBJ1-2, the V gene TRBV28; TRBD1 might be the D (5 bases). The CDR3 has 15 residues. Germline V gene data show CDR1 as MDHEN and CDR2 as SYDVKM. Trimming removed 6 bases from V and 4 bases from J, with 18 bases in between. The CDR3 loop is CASSLRGYRSYGYTF. The DNA for the CDR3 is TGTGCCAGCAGCCTCCGGGGGTACAGGAGCTATGGCTACACCTTC.